This T cell receptor beta chain was profiled in a study of Graves' ophthalmopathy and Graves' hyperthyroidism. Regarding the study as a whole: With a specificity of around 77% and a sensitivity of about 69%, the model predicted ophthalmopathy progression.

Orbital computed tomography, thyroid ultrasound, TRAb, serum thyroxine and clinical symptoms formed the basis of diagnosis. Amplifying from RNA transcripts, the study obtained TCR beta CDR3 regions. HTBI primers served in a first-round RT-PCR, which a second-round multiplex PCR followed. TCRdb analysed the multiplex PCR reads with MiXCR anew, one entry per CDR3 protein. Of more than 1,000,000 distinct CDR3 sequences detected, roughly 35% appear once; the ten largest clones hold approximately 10%. The germline V and J ends were trimmed by 0 bases and 11 bases, with 11 bases remaining between them. The CDR3 has 13 amino acids. The V gene's germline CDR1 is LNHNV and CDR2 YYDKDF (reference sequence). As regards this clonotype: Its antigen is undetermined.

This chain connects TRBV15 to TRBJ1-5; D gene ambiguous. This clonotype originated in an adult man with Graves' hyperthyroidism. The material sequenced was peripheral blood or thyroid tissue (not recorded which). The CDR3 DNA follows: TGTGCCACCAGCAGAGATCAGGTCCGGACCCAGCATTTT. This encodes CATSRDQVRTQHF.